The 5 T cell receptor beta chains given below trace back to one sample, sequenced in a study of cytomegalovirus exposure and HLA in healthy donors. The PCR contained 60 Vbeta and 13 Jbeta primers. Method: immunoSEQ multiplex PCR; TCRdb's copy keeps in-frame clones and lacks some. The sample lists about 120,000 clones, about 80% occurring once. The sequencing input was PBMCs. The receptor source for this set is a woman in her forties in good health and CMV-seropositive.

The V and J genes are TRBV5-1 and TRBJ2-5, with 9 bases matching TRBD2. Germline CDR1 and CDR2: SGHRS and YFSETQ. CDR3 length equals 16 residues. The V and J ends lost 4 bases and 2 bases, in that order; junction bases with no gene match: 9. The CDR3: CASSPGSAGGQETQYF. The CDR3 nucleotides read TGCGCCAGCAGCCCCGGAAGTGCGGGGGGGCAAGAGACCCAGTACTTC. Full variable domain (outside the CDR3, taken from reference TRBV5-1 and TRBJ2-5): KAGVTQTPRYLIKTRGQQVTLSCSPISGHRSVSWYQQTPGQGLQFLFEYFSETQRNKGNFPGRFSGRQFSNSRSEMNVSTLELGDSALYLCASSPGSAGGQETQYFGPGTRLLVL.

J is TRBJ2-3 and V is TRBV1; TRBD2, the table's D call, lacks a check against the DNA. TRBV1 is listed as a pseudogene. This CDR3 is 16 amino acids long. CDR3 sequence reads: CTSSQGAGASTDTQYF. CDR3 nucleotide sequence: TGCACCAGCAGCCAAGGGGCGGGGGCTAGCACAGATACGCAGTATTTT.

The chain has TRBV30 and TRBJ1-5; TRBD1 matches at 11 bases. J lost 6 bases, V lost 5 bases, and 6 bases had no gene match. Germline V lookup: CDR1 GTSNPN, CDR2 SVGIG (reference sequence). This CDR3 is built from 14 residues. DNA for the CDR3: TGTGCCTGGGGCCGGGACAGGGGGGGTCAGCCCCAGCATTTT. It is translated as CAWGRDRGGQPQHF.

This chain links TRBV7-9 with TRBJ2-1, with a possible D match to TRBD1 (6 bases). V lost 5 bases and J 4 bases, leaving 9 bases between the germline ends. The CDR3 length is 13 residues. Germline CDR1 is SEHNR and CDR2 is FQNEAQ (reference sequence). CDR3 sequence: CASSRDTYNEQFF. For the CDR3, the DNA is TGTGCCAGCAGCCGGGACACATACAATGAGCAGTTCTTC.

The chain employs TRBV5-1 and TRBJ1-6; 7 nucleotides line up with TRBD1. The germline V gene has CDR1 SGHRS and CDR2 YFSETQ. The CDR3 spans 15 residues. J gave up 6 bases and V 4 bases, and 7 bases lay outside the gene matches. The CDR3 here is CASSVQGVGNSPLHF. The DNA for the CDR3 is TGCGCCAGCAGCGTCCAGGGGGTGGGTAATTCACCCCTCCACTTT. Full variable domain (missing parts from reference TRBV5-1 and TRBJ1-6): KAGVTQTPRYLIKTRGQQVTLSCSPISGHRSVSWYQQTPGQGLQFLFEYFSETQRNKGNFPGRFSGRQFSNSRSEMNVSTLELGDSALYLCASSVQGVGNSPLHFGNGTRLTVT.